The 10 T cell receptor beta chains presented below share a single source sample, sequenced in a study of blood T cell repertoires in COVID-19. Some clones are missing from TCRdb's copy, which holds only in-frame ones; the method was immunoSEQ multiplex PCR. Among roughly 300,000 clones, more than 70% were seen once, and the ten largest hold about 5%. Sequencing was done on a sample of PBMCs or T cells enriched from blood (not recorded which). The receptors were sampled from a woman aged 30 to 39 who had recovered from COVID-19.

The chain combines TRBV6-6 with TRBJ2-7, with TRBD1 identical over 7 bases. Germline V gene sequence: CDR1 MNHNY, CDR2 SVGAGI (reference sequence). The V and J ends lost 4 bases and 6 bases, in that order; junction bases with no gene match: 15. The CDR3 spans 16 residues. The CDR3 DNA sequence: TGTGCCAGCAGTTCTATCCTGACAGGGCCCTTCGCCGAGCAGTACTTC. It specifies CASSSILTGPFAEQYF.

V gene TRBV5-1 combines with J gene TRBJ2-3, with 8 bases lining up with TRBD2. CDR1 and CDR2 (germline): SGHRS, YFSETQ. The length of the CDR3 is 16 residues. V gave up 4 bases and J gave up 0 bases; unmatched junction bases: 7. The DNA for the CDR3 is TGCGCCAGCAGCCCGGGACTAGGAGATAGCACAGATACGCAGTATTTT. Its protein is CASSPGLGDSTDTQYF.

The chain recombines TRBV5-4 with TRBJ2-3, with 9 bases lining up with TRBD2. The CDR3 loop spans 17 amino acids. Germline loops: CDR1 SGHNT, CDR2 YYREEE (reference sequence). Trimming cost V 0 bases and J 0 bases; bases outside gene matches: 5. CDR3 in amino acids: CASSLGLAGLSTDTQYF. As DNA, the CDR3 is TGTGCCAGCAGCTTGGGTCTAGCGGGATTAAGCACAGATACGCAGTATTTT.

The V and J genes are TRBV11-3 and TRBJ2-7, with TRBD2 identical over 7 bases. CDR1 and CDR2 from the germline V gene are SGHNT and YENEEA. J lost 3 bases, V lost 5 bases, and 10 bases had no gene match. The CDR3 sequence is 15 residues long. This CDR3 is CASSLFGGDGYEQYF. In DNA, the CDR3 is TGTGCCAGCAGCCTTTTTGGGGGGGACGGCTACGAGCAGTACTTC.

This rearrangement joins TRBV4-3 to TRBJ2-7; the D gene is possibly TRBD2 (5 bases). Germline V gene sequence: CDR1 LGHNA, CDR2 YSLEER. Trimming took off 3 bases at V and 6 bases at J, with 15 bases between the two ends. The CDR3 is made up of 14 amino acids. CDR3 coding DNA: TGCGCCAGCAGCCACTCGGAGGACGGACGCGAGCAGTACTTC. This gives the protein CASSHSEDGREQYF.

The chain employs TRBV7-3 and TRBJ1-1, with 8 bases matching TRBD1. The germline CDR1 and CDR2 sequences are SGHTA and FQGTGA. J lost 4 bases, V lost 1 base, and 5 bases had no gene match. The CDR3 is made up of 15 amino acids. CDR3 nucleotide sequence: TGTGCCAGCAGCTTAATAGAGACAGGGGCCACTGAAGCTTTCTTT. Translating it yields CASSLIETGATEAFF. Using reference TRBV7-3 and TRBJ1-1 for the parts outside the CDR3, the full variable domain is GAGVSQTPSNKVTEKGKYVELRCDPISGHTALYWYRQSLGQGPEFLIYFQGTGAADDSGLPNDRFFAVRPEGSVSTLKIQRTERGDSAVYLCASSLIETGATEAFFGQGTRLTVV.

V is TRBV5-1 and J is TRBJ1-2; 7 bases match TRBD1. The CDR3 contains 15 residues. With 4 bases clipped from V and 4 bases from J, the junction kept 10 bases outside the gene matches. Germline lookup yields CDR1 SGHRS and CDR2 YFSETQ. CDR3 amino acids: CASSPGQSEGYGYTF. CDR3 DNA sequence: TGCGCCAGCAGCCCGGGACAGAGCGAGGGCTATGGCTACACCTTC. The full variable domain, its missing parts supplied by reference TRBV5-1 and TRBJ1-2, is KAGVTQTPRYLIKTRGQQVTLSCSPISGHRSVSWYQQTPGQGLQFLFEYFSETQRNKGNFPGRFSGRQFSNSRSEMNVSTLELGDSALYLCASSPGQSEGYGYTFGSGTRLTVV.

V and J are TRBV6-5 and TRBJ2-7; TRBD1 is a possible D gene (5 bases). CDR1 MNHEY and CDR2 SVGAGI come from the germline V gene. The CDR3 consists of 10 residues. V shed 11 bases and J shed 7 bases, with 12 bases lying between them. The CDR3 sequence is CAAAKGEQYF. The CDR3 DNA reads as TGTGCCGCCGCGAAGGGGGAGCAGTACTTC.

This clone was recorded once. This chain uses TRBV4-1 with TRBJ1-2; D gene unclear. The CDR3 extends over 13 amino acids. The V end was cut by 3 bases, the J end by 4 bases, with 9 bases between. Per germline, CDR1 MGHRA and CDR2 YSYEKL. CDR3 in amino acids: CASSHVGSYGYTF. CDR3 DNA sequence: TGCGCCAGCAGCCACGTCGGTAGCTATGGCTACACCTTC.

The chain joins TRBV6-5 to TRBJ1-1, with D possibly being TRBD1 (6 bases). The V gene's germline CDR1 is MNHEY and CDR2 SVGAGI. V was trimmed by 2 bases and J by 6 bases, leaving 13 bases between them. The CDR3 spans 14 residues. The CDR3 spells CASSYRTDPSEAFF. The CDR3, as DNA: TGTGCCAGCAGTTACCGGACAGATCCCTCTGAAGCTTTCTTT.